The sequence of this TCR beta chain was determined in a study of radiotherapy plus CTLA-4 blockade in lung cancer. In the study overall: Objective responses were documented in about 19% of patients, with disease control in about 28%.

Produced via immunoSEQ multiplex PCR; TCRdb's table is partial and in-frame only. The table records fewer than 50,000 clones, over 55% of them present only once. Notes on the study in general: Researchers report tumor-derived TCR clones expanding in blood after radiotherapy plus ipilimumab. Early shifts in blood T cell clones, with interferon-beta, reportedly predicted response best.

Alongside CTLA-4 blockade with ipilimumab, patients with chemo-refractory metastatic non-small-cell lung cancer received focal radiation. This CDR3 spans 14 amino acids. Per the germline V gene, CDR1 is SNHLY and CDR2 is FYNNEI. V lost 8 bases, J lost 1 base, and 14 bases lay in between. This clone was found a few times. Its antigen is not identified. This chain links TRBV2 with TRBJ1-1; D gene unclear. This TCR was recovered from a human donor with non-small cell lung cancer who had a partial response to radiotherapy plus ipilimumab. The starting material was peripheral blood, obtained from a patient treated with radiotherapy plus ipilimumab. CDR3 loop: CASPKTAGNTEAFF. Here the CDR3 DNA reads TGTGCCAGCCCGAAGACGGCAGGGAACACTGAAGCTTTCTTT.